Presented here are 9 T cell receptor beta chains from one specimen sequenced in a study of blood T cell repertoires in COVID-19. Generated by immunoSEQ multiplex PCR, the TCRdb table keeps only in-frame clones and is missing some. The table includes approximately 320,000 clones, roughly 85% detected once. Input material: peripheral blood. These receptor sequences come from a human donor in a cohort sampled during active COVID-19.

V gene TRBV20-1 combines with J gene TRBJ2-1; D might be TRBD2 (5 bases). Germline CDR1 reads DFQATT; CDR2 reads SNEGSKA (reference sequence). The CDR3 is 10 residues long. V dropped 6 bases and J dropped 9 bases, with 9 bases sitting between them. The CDR3, as DNA: TGCAGTGCAGCAGCGGTTGAGCAGTTCTTC. Translation gives CSAAAVEQFF.

This clone has just a few counts. The chain is built from TRBV5-1 and TRBJ2-7; 9 nucleotides agree with TRBD1. This CDR3 is built from 15 residues. Germline loops: CDR1 SGHRS, CDR2 YFSETQ. V dropped 4 bases and J dropped 4; count of bases not matched to a gene: 9. The CDR3 sequence: CASSDPGQGRYEQYF. CDR3 nucleotide sequence: TGCGCCAGCAGCGACCCGGGACAGGGTCGGTACGAGCAGTACTTC.

The chain combines TRBV6-4 with TRBJ2-6, with 7 nucleotides matching TRBD1. Per the germline V gene, CDR1 is MRHNA and CDR2 is SNTAGT. This CDR3 has 17 residues. V shed 4 bases, J shed 0 bases, and the junction held 6 bases outside the gene matches. CDR3 amino acids: CASSGTGVSSGANVLTF. The CDR3 nucleotides are TGTGCCAGCAGTGGAACAGGGGTTAGCTCTGGGGCCAACGTCCTGACTTTC.

The J gene is TRBJ2-7, the V gene TRBV6-2 or TRBV6-3; tentative D call: TRBD2 (5 bases). Trimming pared 4 bases from V and 6 bases from J, leaving 13 bases between. Germline V lookup: CDR1 MNHEY, CDR2 SVGEGT. The CDR3 loop spans 13 amino acids. The CDR3 is CASSSAGEGEQYF. The CDR3, as DNA: TGTGCCAGCAGTTCGGCCGGGGAAGGCGAGCAGTACTTC.

The chain joins TRBV7-2 to TRBJ2-7; 8 nucleotides match TRBD1. After removal of 4 bases from V and 3 bases from J, the junction contained 11 bases not matched to a gene. CDR1 is SGHTA, CDR2 FQGNSA, per germline. There are 16 residues in the CDR3. DNA for the CDR3: TGTGCCAGCAGCTCCCGGAGGACAGGGCTTAACTACGAGCAGTACTTC. Amino acids: CASSSRRTGLNYEQYF. The entire variable domain, with the rest obtained from reference TRBV7-2 and TRBJ2-7, is as follows: GAGVSQSPSNKVTEKGKDVELRCDPISGHTALYWYRQSLGQGLEFLIYFQGNSAPDKSGLPSDRFSAERTGGSVSTLTIQRTQQEDSAVYLCASSSRRTGLNYEQYFGPGTRLTVT.

The chain has TRBV7-9 and TRBJ1-6; TRBD1 agrees at 8 bases. CDR1 and CDR2 (germline): SEHNR, FQNEAQ (reference sequence). The CDR3 consists of 14 residues. V dropped 6 bases and J dropped 11; count of bases not matched to a gene: 9. CDR3 loop: CASSSDRVDPPLHF. As DNA, the CDR3 is TGTGCCAGCAGTTCGGACAGGGTCGATCCACCCCTCCACTTT.

The rearrangement links TRBV27 to TRBJ1-2; 8 positions agree with TRBD1. In germline, CDR1 is MNHEY, CDR2 SMNVEV (reference sequence). Trimming removed 6 bases from V and 4 bases from J; junction bases left unmatched: 7. The CDR3 is 14 residues long. The DNA of the CDR3 is TGTGCCAGCAGCCCGACAGGGGCAGCCTATGGCTACACCTTC. Translation: CASSPTGAAYGYTF.

The V call is TRBV4-1, the J call TRBJ1-2, with TRBD1 matching 10 bases. There are 15 residues in the CDR3. Germline V gene sequence: CDR1 MGHRA, CDR2 YSYEKL. V was clipped by 4 bases and J by 6 bases; unmatched bases: 8. CDR3 residues: CASSLERQGANGYTF. DNA for the CDR3: TGCGCCAGCAGCCTAGAAAGACAGGGGGCGAATGGCTACACCTTC.

The rearrangement links TRBV5-1 to TRBJ1-3, with TRBD1 identical over 9 bases. The CDR3 runs to 15 residues. The ends lost 2 bases at V and 7 bases at J; junction bases unmatched: 7. Per germline, CDR1 SGHRS and CDR2 YFSETQ. In DNA form, the CDR3 reads TGCGCCAGCAGCTTCGCAGGGACAGGGATGAACACCATATATTTT. Protein sequence: CASSFAGTGMNTIYF.